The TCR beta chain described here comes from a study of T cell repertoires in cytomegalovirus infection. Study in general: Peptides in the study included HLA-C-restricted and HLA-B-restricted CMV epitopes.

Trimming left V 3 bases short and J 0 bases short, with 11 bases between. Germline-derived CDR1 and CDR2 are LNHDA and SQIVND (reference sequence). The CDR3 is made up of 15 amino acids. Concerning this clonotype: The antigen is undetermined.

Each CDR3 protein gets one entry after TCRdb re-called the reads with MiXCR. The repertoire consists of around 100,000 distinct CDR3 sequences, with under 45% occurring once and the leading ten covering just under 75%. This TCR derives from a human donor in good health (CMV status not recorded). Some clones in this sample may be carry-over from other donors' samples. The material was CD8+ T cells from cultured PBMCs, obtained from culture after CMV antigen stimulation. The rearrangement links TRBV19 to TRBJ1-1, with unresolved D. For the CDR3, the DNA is TGTGCCAGTAGTATCGGCTACGGGATGAACACTGAAGCTTTCTTT. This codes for CASSIGYGMNTEAFF. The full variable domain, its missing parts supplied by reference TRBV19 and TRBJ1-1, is DGGITQSPKYLFRKEGQNVTLSCEQNLNHDAMYWYRQDPGQGLRLIYYSQIVNDFQKGDIAEGYSVSREKKESFPLTVTSAQKNPTAFYLCASSIGYGMNTEAFFGQGTRLTVV.